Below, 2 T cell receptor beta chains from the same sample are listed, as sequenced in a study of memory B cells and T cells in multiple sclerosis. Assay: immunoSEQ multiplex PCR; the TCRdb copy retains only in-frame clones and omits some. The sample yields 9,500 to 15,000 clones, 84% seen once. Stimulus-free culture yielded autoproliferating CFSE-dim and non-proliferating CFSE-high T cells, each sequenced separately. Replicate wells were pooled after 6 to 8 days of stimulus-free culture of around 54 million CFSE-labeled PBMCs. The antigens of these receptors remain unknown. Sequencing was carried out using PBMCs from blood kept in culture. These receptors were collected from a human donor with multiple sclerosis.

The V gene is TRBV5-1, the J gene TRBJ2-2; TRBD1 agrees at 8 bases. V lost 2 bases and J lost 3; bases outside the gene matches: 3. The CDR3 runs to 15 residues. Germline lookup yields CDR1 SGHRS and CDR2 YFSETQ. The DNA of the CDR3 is TGCGCCAGCAGCTTTGCAGGGGGCGACACCGGGGAGCTGTTTTTT. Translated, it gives CASSFAGGDTGELFF.

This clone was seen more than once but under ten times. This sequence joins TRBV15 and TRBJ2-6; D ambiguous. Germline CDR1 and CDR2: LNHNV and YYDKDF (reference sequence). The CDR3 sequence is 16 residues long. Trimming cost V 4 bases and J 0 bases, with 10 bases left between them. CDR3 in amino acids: CATSTHISSGANVLTF. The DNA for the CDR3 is TGTGCCACCAGCACCCACATCAGCTCTGGGGCCAACGTCCTGACTTTC.